The rows below give T cell receptor beta chains drawn from one sample of a study of beta chain features in type 1 diabetes. Sequencing used immunoSEQ multiplex PCR; TCRdb keeps in-frame clones, though not all of them. The sample has about 710,000 clones, roughly an eighth seen once. Sequencing used naive CD4+ T cells from blood. These receptor sequences come from a man aged 18-30 years with type 1 diabetes. The CDR3 runs from the conserved cysteine through the conserved F or W. D genes are given only for firm matches. A row's size may be missing; if present it is once, few, many or a size class.

J gene: TRBJ1-5; V gene: TRBV18; D gene: TRBD1; clone size: few; CDR3 DNA: TGTGCCAGCTCACCTCTCGGACAGGGGGCGAGTCAGCCCCAGCATTTT; CDR3 protein: CASSPLGQGASQPQHF
J gene: TRBJ2-3; V gene: TRBV19; D gene: NA; clone size: few; CDR3 DNA: TGTGCCAGTAGTATCGGGACGGACGCTAGCACAGATACGCAGTATTTT; CDR3 protein: CASSIGTDASTDTQYF
J gene: TRBJ1-2; V gene: TRBV29-1; D gene: NA; clone size: few; CDR3 DNA: TGCAGCGGCGGGCAGGGGTCTAACTATGGCTACACCTTC; CDR3 protein: CSGGQGSNYGYTF
J gene: TRBJ1-1; V gene: TRBV7-9; D gene: NA; clone size: NA; CDR3 DNA: TGTGCCAGCAGCTTAGCGGGAGGGGAAGCTTTCTTT; CDR3 protein: CASSLAGGEAFF
J gene: TRBJ2-7; V gene: TRBV4-3; D gene: TRBD1; clone size: few; CDR3 DNA: TGCGCCAGTGCCATCCGGGACAGGGTCCCCTACGAGCAGTACTTC; CDR3 protein: CASAIRDRVPYEQYF
J gene: TRBJ2-5; V gene: TRBV19; D gene: NA; clone size: NA; CDR3 DNA: TGTGCCAGTAGCACTACTAGCAACCCGGAGACCCAGTACTTC; CDR3 protein: CASSTTSNPETQYF
J gene: TRBJ1-4; V gene: TRBV9; D gene: NA; clone size: NA; CDR3 DNA: TGTGCCAGCAGCCCCCGGACCGCTCCTAATGAAAAACTGTTTTTT; CDR3 protein: CASSPRTAPNEKLFF
J gene: TRBJ1-2; V gene: TRBV30; D gene: NA; clone size: NA; CDR3 DNA: TGTGCCTGGAGTGTCAGGAAAACTAACTATGGCTACACCTTC; CDR3 protein: CAWSVRKTNYGYTF
J gene: TRBJ2-1; V gene: TRBV2; D gene: TRBD1; clone size: few; CDR3 DNA: TGTGCCAGCGCCCTAAGACAGGGCGTCAACAATGAGCAGTTCTTC; CDR3 protein: CASALRQGVNNEQFF
J gene: TRBJ2-7; V gene: TRBV9; D gene: NA; clone size: NA; CDR3 DNA: TGTGCCAGCAGCCTCAGGGATAGAGGGTACGAGCAGTACTTC; CDR3 protein: CASSLRDRGYEQYF
J gene: TRBJ2-5; V gene: TRBV9; D gene: NA; clone size: NA; CDR3 DNA: TGTGCCAGCAGCGTCAGGGGACTGGAAGAGACCCAGTACTTC; CDR3 protein: CASSVRGLEETQYF
J gene: TRBJ2-5; V gene: TRBV7-7; D gene: TRBD2; clone size: NA; CDR3 DNA: TGTGCTAGCAGCTTAAGGCTAGCGGAACCGAGGGAGACCCAGTACTTC; CDR3 protein: CASSLRLAEPRETQYF
J gene: TRBJ2-4; V gene: TRBV29-1; D gene: NA; clone size: NA; CDR3 DNA: TGCAGCGTTGAAGATCAGGCCAAAAACATTCAGTACTTC; CDR3 protein: CSVEDQAKNIQYF
J gene: TRBJ1-1; V gene: TRBV29-1; D gene: NA; clone size: NA; CDR3 DNA: TGCAGCGTTGAAGAATCCGGGGGTACTCTTGAAGCTTTCTTT; CDR3 protein: CSVEESGGTLEAFF
J gene: TRBJ1-2; V gene: TRBV29-1; D gene: TRBD1; clone size: few; CDR3 DNA: TGCAGCGTTACAGGGGCGTCTAACTATGGCTACACCTTC; CDR3 protein: CSVTGASNYGYTF
J gene: TRBJ1-4; V gene: TRBV7-2; D gene: NA; clone size: few; CDR3 DNA: TGTGCCAGCAGCTTACGTGGCAGCGAAAAACTGTTTTTT; CDR3 protein: CASSLRGSEKLFF
J gene: TRBJ2-7; V gene: TRBV11-2; D gene: NA; clone size: few; CDR3 DNA: TGTGCCAGCAGCTTAGAGTCCGAGCAGTACTTC; CDR3 protein: CASSLESEQYF
J gene: TRBJ2-5; V gene: TRBV5-1; D gene: NA; clone size: NA; CDR3 DNA: TGCGCCAGCAGCTTGGAGGGGGAAGGGGTCCAAGAGACCCAGTACTTC; CDR3 protein: CASSLEGEGVQETQYF
J gene: TRBJ1-1; V gene: TRBV7-9; D gene: TRBD1; clone size: few; CDR3 DNA: TGTGCCAGCAGCCCAGGGACAGGGGGCACTGAAGCTTTCTTT; CDR3 protein: CASSPGTGGTEAFF
J gene: TRBJ1-1; V gene: TRBV18; D gene: NA; clone size: few; CDR3 DNA: TGTGCCAGCTCACCAGGGGTACGCACTGAAGCTTTCTTT; CDR3 protein: CASSPGVRTEAFF
J gene: TRBJ2-1; V gene: TRBV7-7; D gene: NA; clone size: NA; CDR3 DNA: TGTGCTAGCAGCCCCGGGCCGCCAGGGACGCGGGGTGAGCAGTTCTTC; CDR3 protein: CASSPGPPGTRGEQFF
J gene: TRBJ1-2; V gene: TRBV20-1; D gene: NA; clone size: few; CDR3 DNA: TGCAGTGCTAGCCCAGCTTATGGCTACACCTTC; CDR3 protein: CSASPAYGYTF
J gene: TRBJ1-2; V gene: TRBV28; D gene: NA; clone size: few; CDR3 DNA: TGTGCCAGCAGCCCCCCGGGGCTCCGGAACTATGGCTACACCTTC; CDR3 protein: CASSPPGLRNYGYTF
J gene: TRBJ2-2; V gene: TRBV15; D gene: TRBD1; clone size: few; CDR3 DNA: TGTGCCACCAGCAGTCGACAGGGAGCGGCCGGGGAGCTGTTTTTT; CDR3 protein: CATSSRQGAAGELFF